This T cell receptor (beta chain) was profiled in a study of healthy donors' naive CD4 and CD8 T cells. Starting from around 500 ng of total RNA, TCR libraries were made with linear amplification. TCRdb itself ran the reads through MiXCR, one entry per CDR3 protein. This table holds approximately 180,000 distinct CDR3 sequences, around 70% found once. This CDR3 spans 14 amino acids. CDR1 is SEHNR and CDR2 is FQNEAQ in the germline V gene (reference sequence). Trimming took 5 bases from V and 6 from J, leaving 14 bases between them. The rearrangement uses TRBV7-9 and TRBJ1-5; D is undetermined. The material sequenced was naive CD4+ and CD8+ T cells sorted from blood, pooled from several donors. This TCR derives from a pool of human donors in good health; the sample pools cells from several healthy donors. The CDR3 nucleotides read TGTGCCAGCAGCACTGACTTTCAAAGTCAGCCCCAGCATTTT. Amino acid sequence: CASSTDFQSQPQHF.